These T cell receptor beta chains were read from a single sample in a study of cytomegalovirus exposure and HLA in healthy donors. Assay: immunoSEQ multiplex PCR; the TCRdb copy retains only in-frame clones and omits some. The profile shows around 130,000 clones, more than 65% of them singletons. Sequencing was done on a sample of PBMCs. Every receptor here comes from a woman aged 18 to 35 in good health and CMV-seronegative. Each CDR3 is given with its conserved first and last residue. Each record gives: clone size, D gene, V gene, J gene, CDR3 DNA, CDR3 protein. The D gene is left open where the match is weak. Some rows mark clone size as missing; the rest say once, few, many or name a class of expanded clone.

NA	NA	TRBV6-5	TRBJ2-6	TGTGCCAGCTCGCAGGCCGCTGGGGCCAACGTCCTGACTTTC	CASSQAAGANVLTF
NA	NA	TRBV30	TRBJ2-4	TGTGCCTGGAGGACCGGGTCCGCTTCAGACATTCAGTACTTC	CAWRTGSASDIQYF
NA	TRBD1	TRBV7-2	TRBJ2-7	TGTGCCAGCAGCCCCCATGCCGGGACAGGGGGCGGCGAGCAGTACTTC	CASSPHAGTGGGEQYF
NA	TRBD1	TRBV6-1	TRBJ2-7	TGTGCCGGCCGGGACAGGGAGGTCGGCGAGCAGTACTTC	CAGRDREVGEQYF
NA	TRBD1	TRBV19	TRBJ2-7	TGTGCCAGTAGTATGGGGACAGGCGACTACGAGCAGTACTTC	CASSMGTGDYEQYF
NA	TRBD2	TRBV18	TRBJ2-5	TGTGCCAGCTCACGCAACCCGGGACTAGCGGGAGAGACCCAGTACTTC	CASSRNPGLAGETQYF
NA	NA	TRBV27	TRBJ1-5	TGTGCCAGCAGTCTGGGAGCAGCGCCTACCAATCAGCCCCAGCATTTT	CASSLGAAPTNQPQHF
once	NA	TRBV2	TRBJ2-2	TGTGCCAGCAGTCCCCGGGACTTTTTGAACACCGGGGAGCTGTTTTTT	CASSPRDFLNTGELFF
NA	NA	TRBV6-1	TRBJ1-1	TGTGCCAGCAGGGACAGAAAGAACACTGAAGCTTTCTTT	CASRDRKNTEAFF
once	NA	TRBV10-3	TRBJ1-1	TGTGCCATCAAGTCCTGGGGGGACACTGAAGCTTTCTTT	CAIKSWGDTEAFF
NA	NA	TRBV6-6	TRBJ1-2	TGTGCCACCTGCGAGGCCTATGGCTACACCTTC	CATCEAYGYTF
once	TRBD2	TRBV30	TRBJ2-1	TGTGCCTGGAGGGGACTAGCGGGGAATGAGCAGTTCTTC	CAWRGLAGNEQFF
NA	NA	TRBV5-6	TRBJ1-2	TGTGCCAGCAGCTTCAGTTCGGGCTATGGCTACACCTTC	CASSFSSGYGYTF
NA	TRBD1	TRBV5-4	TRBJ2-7	TGTGCCAGCACCCTGGACAGGGGGCTTTACGAGCAGTACTTC	CASTLDRGLYEQYF
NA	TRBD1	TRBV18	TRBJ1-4	TGTGCCAGCTCAACGGGACAGGGGGCGAGCGAAAAACTGTTTTTT	CASSTGQGASEKLFF
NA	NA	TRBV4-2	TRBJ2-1	TGTGCCAGCAGCCCAGGGCAGCAGCCCTACAATGAGCAGTTCTTC	CASSPGQQPYNEQFF
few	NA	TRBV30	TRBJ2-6	TGTGCCTGGAACGACGGAAGCTCTGGGGCCAACGGCCTGACTTTC	CAWNDGSSGANGLTF
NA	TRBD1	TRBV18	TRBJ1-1	TGTGCCAGCTCACCCCGGGGACAGGGGATCACTGAAGCTTTCTTT	CASSPRGQGITEAFF
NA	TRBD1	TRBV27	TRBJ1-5	TGTGCCAGCAGTCTACAGGGGGTCCCAAATCAGCCCCAGCATTTT	CASSLQGVPNQPQHF
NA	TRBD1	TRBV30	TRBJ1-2	TGTGCCTGGAGGACAGGGAGGAACTATGGCTACACCTTC	CAWRTGRNYGYTF
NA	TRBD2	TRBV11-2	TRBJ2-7	TGTGCCAGCAGCTTAGCTAGCGGGGGGACGGACTCCTACGAGCAGTACTTC	CASSLASGGTDSYEQYF
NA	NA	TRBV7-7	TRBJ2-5	TGTGCTAGCAGCACCCTTCCCCTGGGGGGTTCGGAGACCCAGTACTTC	CASSTLPLGGSETQYF
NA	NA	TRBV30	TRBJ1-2	TGTGCCTGGGCTCGACAGGCGCCGGGTGGCTACACCTTC	CAWARQAPGGYTF
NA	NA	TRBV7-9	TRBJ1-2	TGTGCCAGCAGCCCAATTACCATCGGGGGCTACACCTTC	CASSPITIGGYTF
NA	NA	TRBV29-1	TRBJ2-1	TGCAGCGTTGACGGTTCCTACAATGAGCAGTTCTTC	CSVDGSYNEQFF
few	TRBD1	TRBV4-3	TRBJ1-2	TGCGCCAGCAGACTTGATAGGGGGACAGGGGGCAATGGCTACACCTTC	CASRLDRGTGGNGYTF
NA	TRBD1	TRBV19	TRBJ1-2	TGTGCCAGTACCTCGACAGGGGTCTATGGCTACACCTTC	CASTSTGVYGYTF
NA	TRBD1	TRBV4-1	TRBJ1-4	TGCGCCAGCAGCGACACAGGGGTAACTAATGAAAAACTGTTTTTT	CASSDTGVTNEKLFF
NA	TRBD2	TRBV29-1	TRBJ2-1	TGCAGCGTTGAAGGGACTAGCGGGATAGTCGATGAGCAGTTCTTC	CSVEGTSGIVDEQFF
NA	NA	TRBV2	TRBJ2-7	TGTGCCAGCAGTGAGATAGGCCGCGGATTTAACGAGCAGTACTTC	CASSEIGRGFNEQYF
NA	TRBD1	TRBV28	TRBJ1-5	TGTGCCAGCAGTTCCGGACAGGGTAATCAGCCCCAGCATTTT	CASSSGQGNQPQHF
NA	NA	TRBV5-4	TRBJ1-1	TGTGCCAGCAGCCCCAGGTCCAGGAACACTGAAGCTTTCTTT	CASSPRSRNTEAFF
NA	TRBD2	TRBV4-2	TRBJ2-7	TGTGCCAGCAGCCAAGCCGCGGGGGGGCGGTACGAGCAGTACTTC	CASSQAAGGRYEQYF
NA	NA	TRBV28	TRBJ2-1	TGTGCCAGCAGTCGACAGTTTCATGAGCAGTTCTTC	CASSRQFHEQFF
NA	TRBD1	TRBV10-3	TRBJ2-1	TGTGCCATCAGAGTCAAAGCCGGGACAGGGGGAAATGAGCAGTTCTTC	CAIRVKAGTGGNEQFF
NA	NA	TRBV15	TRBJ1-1	TGTGCCACCAGCAACAGCCGAGGGAGGACTGAAGCTTTCTTT	CATSNSRGRTEAFF
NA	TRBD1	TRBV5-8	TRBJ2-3	TGTGCCAGCAGCTTTCGACAGGGCTCGACAGATACGCAGTATTTT	CASSFRQGSTDTQYF
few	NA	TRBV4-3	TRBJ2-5	TGCGCCAGCAGCCAAGAGGGACACCCGAATACCCAGTACTTC	CASSQEGHPNTQYF
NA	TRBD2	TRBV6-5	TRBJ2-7	TGTGCCAGCAGTTACGCATGGACTAGAGTCTACGAGCAGTACTTC	CASSYAWTRVYEQYF
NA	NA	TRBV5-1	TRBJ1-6	TGCGCCAGCAGCGCGGACAGCTCCTATAATTCACCCCTCCACTTT	CASSADSSYNSPLHF
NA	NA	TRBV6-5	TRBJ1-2	TGTGCCAGCAGTTACCAACCCGCAGGTGTCTATGGCTACACCTTC	CASSYQPAGVYGYTF
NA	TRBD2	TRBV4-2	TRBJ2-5	TGTGCCAGCAGCCAAGTGGGGAGGGAAGAGACCCAGTACTTC	CASSQVGREETQYF
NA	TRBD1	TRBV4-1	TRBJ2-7	TGCGCCAGCAGCCTAAAACCCGGGACAGGCTATACCTACGAGCAGTACTTC	CASSLKPGTGYTYEQYF
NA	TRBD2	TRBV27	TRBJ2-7	TGTGCCAGCAGCGAATGGGGGGGGGACTACGAGCAGTACTTC	CASSEWGGDYEQYF
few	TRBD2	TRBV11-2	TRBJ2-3	TGTGCCAGCAGCCGAGGACTAGCGGGCACAGATACGCAGTATTTT	CASSRGLAGTDTQYF
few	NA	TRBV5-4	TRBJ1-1	TGTGCCAGCAGGAGGGGCGGGGGGAACACTGAAGCTTTCTTT	CASRRGGGNTEAFF
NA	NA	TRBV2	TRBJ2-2	TGTGCCAGCAGTGTCGAGCGGACCGGGGAGCTGTTTTTT	CASSVERTGELFF
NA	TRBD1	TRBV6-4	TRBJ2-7	TGTGCCAGCAGTAGGGACAGGGGCTACGAGCAGTACTTC	CASSRDRGYEQYF
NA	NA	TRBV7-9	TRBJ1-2	TGTTCCAGCAGCTCACGGGGGACCGCCTTAAGTAACTATGGCTACACCTTC	CSSSSRGTALSNYGYTF
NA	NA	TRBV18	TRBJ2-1	TGTGCCAGCTCACCGTCGACAGGGTTAGGGCGGGGTGAGCAGTTCTTC	CASSPSTGLGRGEQFF
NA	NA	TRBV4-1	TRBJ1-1	TGCGCCAGCAGCCTTACGGGGGGGAACACTGAAGCTTTCTTT	CASSLTGGNTEAFF
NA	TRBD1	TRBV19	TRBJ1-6	TGTGCCAGTAGTATAACAGGGGCAGAGAATTCACCCCTCCACTTT	CASSITGAENSPLHF
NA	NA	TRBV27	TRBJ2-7	TGTGCCAGCAGTCCCGCTTTATTCAACTACTACGAGCAGTACTTC	CASSPALFNYYEQYF
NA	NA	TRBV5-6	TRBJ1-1	TGTGCCAGCAGCTTGGTTGGGTTTCGCGGGAACACTGAAGCTTTCTTT	CASSLVGFRGNTEAFF
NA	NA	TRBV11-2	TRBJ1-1	TGTGCCAGCAGCCTAGACCGTCAGTCTGAAGCTTTCTTT	CASSLDRQSEAFF